These T cell receptor beta chains were read from a single sample in a study of shared clonotypes between healthy human individuals. Here immunoSEQ multiplex PCR was the method, and the copy in TCRdb shows in-frame clones only, minus some. Counted here are about 1.9 million clones, about 94% occurring once; the ten biggest clones make up about 1.7%. Sequenced: naive CD8+ T cells from PBMCs. All receptors come from a man between 18 and 35 years old in good health. Some clones in this sample may be carry-over from other donors' samples. Each CDR3 is given with its conserved first and last residue. D genes are given only for firm matches. The size field is filled for only some rows; it gives once, few, many or a size class.

j_gene | abundance | v_gene | d_gene | CDR3nt | CDR3aa
TRBJ2-6 | once | TRBV19 | TRBD1 | TGTGCCAGTAGTTTTGACAGGGGATCCGGGGCCAACGTCCTGACTTTC | CASSFDRGSGANVLTF
TRBJ2-3 | . | TRBV27 | . | TGTGCCAGCAGTTTATTAACCGCCCGCTCATCAGATACGCAGTATTTT | CASSLLTARSSDTQYF
TRBJ2-7 | . | TRBV6-1 | TRBD2 | TGTGCCAGCAGTGAAGAAACTAGCGGGAGGGACTGGTCCTACGAGCAGTACTTC | CASSEETSGRDWSYEQYF
TRBJ2-4 | . | TRBV7-9 | . | TGTGCCAGCAGCGTCGGTAGTAGGGACATTCAGTACTTC | CASSVGSRDIQYF
TRBJ2-1 | . | TRBV5-4 | . | TGTGCCAGCGGCCGAACAGAAACTTTCCATGAGCAGTTCTTC | CASGRTETFHEQFF
TRBJ2-4 | . | TRBV28 | . | TGTGCCAGCCAGGGGGGAATAGCCAAAAACATTCAGTACTTC | CASQGGIAKNIQYF
TRBJ2-5 | . | TRBV9 | TRBD1 | TGTGCCAGCAGCGTAGCCGGGACAGGGCGTCAAGAGACCCAGTACTTC | CASSVAGTGRQETQYF
TRBJ2-7 | . | TRBV19 | . | TGTGCCAGTAGTATGGGTGGCGGCTCCGAGCAGTACTTC | CASSMGGGSEQYF
TRBJ2-3 | . | TRBV7-2 | TRBD2 | TGTGCCAGCAGCGGTCCGTTGGGACTAGCGGCAGATACGCAGTATTTT | CASSGPLGLAADTQYF
TRBJ1-2 | . | TRBV6-5 | . | TGTGCCAGCACCTCTATGGTCGGGGTTTATGGCTACACCTTC | CASTSMVGVYGYTF
TRBJ1-1 | . | TRBV4-1 | . | TGCGCCAGCAGCCAAGATTTGGGGGGTGGCACTGAAGCTTTCTTT | CASSQDLGGGTEAFF
TRBJ2-2 | . | TRBV7-9 | . | TGTGCCAGCAGCTTAGATTACAGGGCGAACACCGGGGAGCTGTTTTTT | CASSLDYRANTGELFF
TRBJ2-1 | . | TRBV19 | TRBD2 | TGTGCCAGTAACCCGGGACTAGCGGGATTCGAGCAGTTCTTC | CASNPGLAGFEQFF
TRBJ2-2 | once | TRBV19 | . | TGTGCCAGTAGTCTGTACAGGGAATACCCCGGGGAGCTGTTTTTT | CASSLYREYPGELFF
TRBJ1-1 | . | TRBV6-5 | TRBD1 | TGTGCCAGCAGAACGGACAGGGCTACTGAAGCTTTCTTT | CASRTDRATEAFF
TRBJ1-4 | . | TRBV7-8 | TRBD1 | TGTGCCAGCAGCTTACCCGCAGGGGGCCGGAATGAAAAACTGTTTTTT | CASSLPAGGRNEKLFF
TRBJ2-7 | once | TRBV10-1 | . | TGCGCCAGCAGTGGAACCGGGACCTCCTACGAGCAGTACTTC | CASSGTGTSYEQYF
TRBJ2-1 | . | TRBV6-5 | . | TGTGCCAGCAGTTACTCGAGGGAGCAGTTCTTC | CASSYSREQFF
TRBJ2-7 | . | TRBV20-1 | . | TGCAGTGCCGGAGGGCCAGGGGACATCTTC | CSAGGPGDIF
TRBJ1-5 | . | TRBV28 | TRBD1 | TGTGCCAGCAGTATACAGGGGGGGAGCAATCAGCCCCAGCATTTT | CASSIQGGSNQPQHF
TRBJ2-3 | . | TRBV28 | TRBD2 | TGTGCCAGCAGTTTACTGACGACTAGCGGGAGTGGAGGGGATACGCAGTATTTT | CASSLLTTSGSGGDTQYF
TRBJ1-5 | . | TRBV5-8 | . | TGTGCCAGCAGCTTGGAACAGGTTTCAAGTGGCAATCAGCCCCAGCATTTT | CASSLEQVSSGNQPQHF
TRBJ2-3 | . | TRBV19 | . | TGTGCCAGTAGTTCCCGCCGTACAGATACGCAGTATTTT | CASSSRRTDTQYF
TRBJ2-5 | . | TRBV7-9 | . | TGTGCCAGCAGCTTAGGAGAGGGGGGCCTCCAAGAGACCCAGTACTTC | CASSLGEGGLQETQYF
TRBJ2-3 | . | TRBV5-1 | . | TGCGCCAGCAGTTATAGACGCACAGATACGCAGTATTTT | CASSYRRTDTQYF
TRBJ2-3 | . | TRBV7-6 | . | TGTGCCAGCAGCAGCTCGCCAGATACGCAGTATTTT | CASSSSPDTQYF
TRBJ2-7 | . | TRBV4-1 | TRBD2 | TGCGCCAGCAGCCAAGGGTTACGAGCGGGAGGGCCTAGGGGCGTGTACGAGCAGTACTTC | CASSQGLRAGGPRGVYEQYF
TRBJ2-2 | once | TRBV19 | . | TGTGCCACTTTGCCAGCTTACACCGGGGAGCTGTTTTTT | CATLPAYTGELFF
TRBJ2-3 | . | TRBV27 | TRBD2 | TGTGCCAGCAGTCTCCGACTAGCGGGAGTGGCAGATACGCAGTATTTT | CASSLRLAGVADTQYF
TRBJ2-1 | . | TRBV29-1 | . | TGCAGCGCCTCGGACGGAAAGTCTTACAATGAGCAGTTCTTC | CSASDGKSYNEQFF
TRBJ2-3 | . | TRBV28 | TRBD2 | TGTGCCAGCAGGGGAAGGACTAGCGGGAGTCAGGAGTCGGGAGATACGCAGTATTTT | CASRGRTSGSQESGDTQYF
TRBJ2-3 | . | TRBV5-4 | . | TGTGCCCACTTCGAGGGCGATACGCAGTATTTT | CAHFEGDTQYF
TRBJ2-7 | . | TRBV27 | TRBD2 | TGTGCCAGCAGTCCCGGACTAGCGGGAGCCTACGAGCAGTACTTC | CASSPGLAGAYEQYF
TRBJ1-4 | once | TRBV7-9 | . | TGTGCCAGCAGCTTAGGTGGACAGCATCTTAATGAAAAACTGTTTTTT | CASSLGGQHLNEKLFF
TRBJ1-2 | . | TRBV21-1 | . | TGTGCCAGCAGCAAAGCATCGAGACAGGGGAAACGTAGTGACTATGGCTACACCTTC | CASSKASRQGKRSDYGYTF
TRBJ1-2 | . | TRBV9 | . | TGTGCCAGCAGCGTGGACACCGCTAACTATGGCTACACCTTC | CASSVDTANYGYTF
TRBJ2-7 | . | TRBV19 | TRBD1 | TGTGCCAGTAGTATCTCTTGGACAGGGTTGAACGAGCAGTACTTC | CASSISWTGLNEQYF
TRBJ2-7 | . | TRBV28 | TRBD1 | TGTGCCAGCAGTTTTCTTCAGGGGGTCTCCTACGAGCAGTACTTC | CASSFLQGVSYEQYF
TRBJ2-3 | . | TRBV27 | . | TGTGCCAGCAGTACATGGACGTCGGAGTATACTTCAGATACGCAGTATTTT | CASSTWTSEYTSDTQYF
TRBJ1-1 | . | TRBV28 | . | TGTGCCAGCAGTTTATTCGGACACACGAACACTGAAGCTTTCTTT | CASSLFGHTNTEAFF
TRBJ2-7 | . | TRBV27 | TRBD1 | TGTGCCAGCACCGTGACAGGGGGCAAGACCTACGAGCAGTACTTC | CASTVTGGKTYEQYF
TRBJ2-2 | . | TRBV7-6 | . | TGTGCCAGCAGCCCTAGAGGGGTCCTAGCCCTGGGCACCGGGGAGCTGTTTTTT | CASSPRGVLALGTGELFF
TRBJ2-7 | . | TRBV27 | TRBD2 | TGTGCCAGCAGTCGAAAGACTAGCGGGGTTGGACAAACCTACGAGCAGTACTTC | CASSRKTSGVGQTYEQYF
TRBJ2-2 | . | TRBV2 | . | TGTGCCAGCAAGTCCCGGCTTACGGACACCGGGGAGCTGTTTTTT | CASKSRLTDTGELFF